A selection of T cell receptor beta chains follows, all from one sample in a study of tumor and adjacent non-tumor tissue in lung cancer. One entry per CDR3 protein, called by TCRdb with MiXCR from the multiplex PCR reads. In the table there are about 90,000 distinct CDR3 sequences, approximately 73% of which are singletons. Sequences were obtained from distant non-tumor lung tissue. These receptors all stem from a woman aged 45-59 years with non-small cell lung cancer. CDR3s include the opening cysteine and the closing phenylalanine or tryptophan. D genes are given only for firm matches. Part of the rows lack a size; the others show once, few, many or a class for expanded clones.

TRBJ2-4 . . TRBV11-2 TGTGCCAGCAGTTTCCCTAGCGGAATTGGGGACATTAAGAACTTC CASSFPSGIGDIKNF
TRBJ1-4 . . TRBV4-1 TGCGCCAGCAGCAGTATCAGGAGAAAGGAAAAACCGTTTTTT CASSSIRRKEKPFF
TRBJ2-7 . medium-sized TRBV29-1 TGCAGCGTTAAATCCCCCGGGAGAACCTACGAGCAGTACTTC CSVKSPGRTYEQYF
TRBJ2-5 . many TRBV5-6 TGTGCCAGCAGCAACGACACCCAGTACTTC CASSNDTQYF
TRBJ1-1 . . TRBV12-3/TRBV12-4 TGTGCCAGCAGTATATTAGGGAGACTCATGAACACTGAAGCTTTCTTT CASSILGRLMNTEAFF
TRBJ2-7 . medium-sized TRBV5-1 TGCGCCAGCAGCTTGTCGGGACTTCAGACCTACGAGCAGTACTTC CASSLSGLQTYEQYF
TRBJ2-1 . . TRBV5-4 TGTGCCAGCAGCTCTCCAGCGGGCAATGGGCAGTTATTC CASSSPAGNGQLF
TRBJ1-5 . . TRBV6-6 TGTGCCAACACTGATGACAGTACCACAGATACGCAGCATTTT CANTDDSTTDTQHF
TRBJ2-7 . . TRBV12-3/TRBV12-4 TGTGCCACTCACCAGGGCGCGGGCTACGAGCAGTACTTC CATHQGAGYEQYF
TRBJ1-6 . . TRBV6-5 TGTGCCAGCAGTTATGGAGGAACTTCAGGGTTCCTCCACTTT CASSYGGTSGFLHF
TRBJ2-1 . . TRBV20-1 TGCAGTGCTAGGTCTGGACTCTCACTGTACAATGCGCAGTTATTC CSARSGLSLYNAQLF
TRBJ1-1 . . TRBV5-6 TGTGCCAGCAGGTGGGGGGGAACGAACACTGAAGTTTTCTTC CASRWGGTNTEVFF
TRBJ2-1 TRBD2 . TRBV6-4 TGTGCCAGCGGTGGTAATAGCGGGAATCTATATGAGCAGTTCTTC CASGGNSGNLYEQFF
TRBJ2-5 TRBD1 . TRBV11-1 TGTTCCAGCAGTCCGGGACAGGGCGTAGAGACCCAGTATTTC CSSSPGQGVETQYF
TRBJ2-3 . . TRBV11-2 TGTGCCGGCAGCTTGTGGGGCCATCTAGTGACAGATACGCAATATTTT CAGSLWGHLVTDTQYF
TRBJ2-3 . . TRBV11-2 TGTACCAGCAGCATATCTGGGACAGATACGCAGTATTTT CTSSISGTDTQYF
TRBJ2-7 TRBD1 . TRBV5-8 TGTGCCAGCAGCCTTTCTTCAGGGACAGCCATCTACGAGCAGTACTTC CASSLSSGTAIYEQYF
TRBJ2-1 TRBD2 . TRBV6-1 TGTACCAGCAGAATCCCGGGACTACAGCAAAACAATGAGCAGTTCTTC CTSRIPGLQQNNEQFF
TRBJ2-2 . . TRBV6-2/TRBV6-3 TGTGTCAGCAGACCGGGACTTGCAGTCACCGGGGAGCTGTTTTTT CVSRPGLAVTGELFF
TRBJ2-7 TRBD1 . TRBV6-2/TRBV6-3 TGTACCAGCAATGACAGGGGGCGCCGCGAGCAGTACTTC CTSNDRGRREQYF
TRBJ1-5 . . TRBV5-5 TGTGCCAGAAACGTTAACCTGGACTGGAATCAGCCCCAGCATTTT CARNVNLDWNQPQHF
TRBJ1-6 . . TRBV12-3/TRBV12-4 TGTGCCAGCAGTTGGACAGCTAATTCATCCCCCCACTTT CASSWTANSSPHF
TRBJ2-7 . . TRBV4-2 TGTGTCAGCAACCAGGGGGGTCCCGAGCAGTACTTC CVSNQGGPEQYF
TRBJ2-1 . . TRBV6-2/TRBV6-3 TGTGCTATCAGTTTAGCCCCTTACTATGAGCAGTTCTTC CAISLAPYYEQFF
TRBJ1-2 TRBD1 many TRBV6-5 TGTGCCAGCAGTTACGGGACAGGGGCGTATGGCTACACCTTC CASSYGTGAYGYTF
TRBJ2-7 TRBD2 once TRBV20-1 TGCAATGCTAGCGGGGCTAGCGGGCCCTTCTACGAGCAGTACTTC CNASGASGPFYEQYF
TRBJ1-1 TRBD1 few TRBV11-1 TGTGCCAGCAGCTCACAGGGGTTTGAAGCACTCTTT CASSSQGFEALF
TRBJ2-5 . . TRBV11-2 TGTGCCAGCAGCTTAGTATTAGCTGGAGAGATCCAGTACTTC CASSLVLAGEIQYF
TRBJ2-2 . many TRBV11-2 TGTGCCAGCAGCTTAGGTACAGGGACCGGGGAGCTGTTTTTT CASSLGTGTGELFF
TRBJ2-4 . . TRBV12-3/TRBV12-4 TGTGTCAGCAGCCCCGGACCCTTGGGCAGCGCTATTCAGTACTTC CVSSPGPLGSAIQYF
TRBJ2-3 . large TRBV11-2 TGTGCCAGCAGCTTAGCGGAGTCAGATACGCAGTATTTT CASSLAESDTQYF
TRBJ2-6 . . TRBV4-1 TGCGTCAGCAGCCAAGATTCTGGGGCCAACGTTCTGTCTTTC CVSSQDSGANVLSF
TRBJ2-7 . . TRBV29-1 TGCAGCCTTGCGGCGGGTCAGGGGATCGAGCAGCACTTC CSLAAGQGIEQHF
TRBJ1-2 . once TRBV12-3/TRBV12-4 TGTGCTAGCAGTCCAAATACATGGACGCCCTGTGGCTACACCTTC CASSPNTWTPCGYTF
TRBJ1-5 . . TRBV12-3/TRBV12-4 TGTGCCAGCAATTCGGGGGGAAAGAGGAGCGGTTATCAGCCCCAACATTTT CASNSGGKRSGYQPQHF
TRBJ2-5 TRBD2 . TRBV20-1 TGCGGTGCTAGAAGTAGCGGGATTGGAGAGACCCAGTACTTC CGARSSGIGETQYF
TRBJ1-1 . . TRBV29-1 TGCAGCGTTGAGGAATGGAATACTGGAGCTTTCTTT CSVEEWNTGAFF
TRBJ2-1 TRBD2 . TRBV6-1 TGTGCTAGCAGTGGCCGGATAGCGGGTAATGAGCAGTTCTTC CASSGRIAGNEQFF
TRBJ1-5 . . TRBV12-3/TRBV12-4 TGTGCCAGCAGTCCTGGGATAGGGGGAGGAGGTGTGGGCGGTCAGCCCCAGCATTTT CASSPGIGGGGVGGQPQHF
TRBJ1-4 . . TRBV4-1 TGCGCCACCAGCCAAGATCAGGTGCTGAATGAAAAATTGTTTTTT CATSQDQVLNEKLFF
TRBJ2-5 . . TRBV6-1 TGTGCCAGCAGTGAAAGCTTTAAGGGACATCAAGAGACCCTGTACTTC CASSESFKGHQETLYF
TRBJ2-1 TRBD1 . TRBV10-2 TGCGCCTGCAGCCGGACAGGGGTGGGTCACAATGAGCAGTTTTTC CACSRTGVGHNEQFF
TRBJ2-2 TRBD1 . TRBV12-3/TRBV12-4 TGTGCCAGCTGTTTAGAGACAGGGACAAACACCGGGGAGCTGTTGTTT CASCLETGTNTGELLF
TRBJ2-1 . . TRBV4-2 TGTGCCAGTAGCGCTAACGGGAACCCCTACAATGAGCAATTCTTC CASSANGNPYNEQFF
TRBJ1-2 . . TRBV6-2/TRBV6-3 TGTGCCAGCACTTACTTACGGGGCGAGTCCAATGGCTACACATTC CASTYLRGESNGYTF
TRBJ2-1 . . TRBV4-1 TGCGCCAGCAACCAAGGACACCTTGTTACCTACAATGAGCAGTTCTTC CASNQGHLVTYNEQFF
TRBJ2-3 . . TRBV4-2 TGTGCCAGCAACCCGACACGCGAGGAGAGGACAGATACGCAGTATTTT CASNPTREERTDTQYF
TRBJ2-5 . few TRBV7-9 TGTGCCAGCAGCCGGCGGACGGGGGATTTGGGGACCCAGTACTTC CASSRRTGDLGTQYF
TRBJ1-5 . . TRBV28 TGTGCCAGCAGCCTTTCCAAGGGCTTCCGCAACCAGCCCCAGCATTTT CASSLSKGFRNQPQHF
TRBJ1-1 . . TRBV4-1 TGCGCCAGCAGTCATGGCAGGGATGCTTGGACTGAAGCTTTCTTT CASSHGRDAWTEAFF
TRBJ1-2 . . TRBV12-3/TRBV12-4 TGTGCCAGCAGTTTAGTGCGGGGCAGGACTAACTATGGCTACACCTTT CASSLVRGRTNYGYTF
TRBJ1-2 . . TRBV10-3 TGTGCCATCAATGAGCCGGGCAGTAGACTCGGCTACACCTTC CAINEPGSRLGYTF
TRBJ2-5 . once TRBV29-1 TGCAGCGTTGAAGGTACGGAGAGAGGGCTACAAGAGACCCAGTACTTC CSVEGTERGLQETQYF
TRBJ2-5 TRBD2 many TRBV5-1 TGCGCCAGCAGCTTGGTTCCTAGCGGGACAGAGACCCAGTACTTC CASSLVPSGTETQYF